Listed below are T cell receptor beta chains from one sample, sequenced in a study of blood T cell repertoires in COVID-19. Only in-frame clones appear in the TCRdb table, and some are missing; sequencing was by immunoSEQ multiplex PCR. The sample has about 160,000 clones, around 92% seen once; the top ten hold 4.8%. Sequenced sample: peripheral blood. The receptors originated from a man younger than 45 with COVID-19, enrolled during active disease. Both conserved end residues are part of each CDR3. The order of the fields is V gene, D gene, clone size, J gene, CDR3 protein, CDR3 DNA. A D gene is named only where the DNA matches it firmly. Clone sizes are given selectively: once, few, many, or a class where the clone is expanded.

v_gene: TRBV3-1/TRBV3-2; d_gene: TRBD1; abundance: -; j_gene: TRBJ1-6; CDR3aa: CASSPQGAPNSPLHF; CDR3nt: TGTGCCAGCAGTCCTCAGGGGGCCCCAAATTCACCCCTCCACTTT
v_gene: TRBV28; d_gene: -; abundance: -; j_gene: TRBJ2-7; CDR3aa: CASSATGMSYEQYF; CDR3nt: TGTGCCAGCAGTGCGACAGGTATGTCGTACGAGCAGTACTTC
v_gene: TRBV18; d_gene: -; abundance: -; j_gene: TRBJ2-2; CDR3aa: CASSPTRSNTGELFF; CDR3nt: TGTGCCAGCTCACCAACCAGGTCGAACACCGGGGAGCTGTTTTTT
v_gene: TRBV24-1; d_gene: -; abundance: -; j_gene: TRBJ2-7; CDR3aa: CATSDNPRSYEQYF; CDR3nt: TGTGCCACCAGTGATAACCCGAGGTCCTACGAGCAGTACTTC
v_gene: TRBV6-6; d_gene: -; abundance: -; j_gene: TRBJ1-2; CDR3aa: CASTYRDSNYGYTF; CDR3nt: TGTGCCAGCACTTACCGGGACTCAAACTATGGCTACACCTTC
v_gene: TRBV7-6; d_gene: -; abundance: once; j_gene: TRBJ1-1; CDR3aa: CASSLAVGAFAMNTEAFF; CDR3nt: TGTGCCAGCAGCTTAGCGGTAGGGGCCTTTGCAATGAACACTGAAGCTTTCTTT
v_gene: TRBV15; d_gene: TRBD1; abundance: -; j_gene: TRBJ2-7; CDR3aa: CATRLTGGSSYEQYF; CDR3nt: TGTGCCACCAGGTTGACAGGGGGTAGCTCCTACGAGCAGTACTTC
v_gene: TRBV5-1; d_gene: -; abundance: -; j_gene: TRBJ2-7; CDR3aa: CASSLGGSLILEQYF; CDR3nt: TGCGCCAGCAGCTTGGGCGGCTCCCTCATTCTCGAGCAGTACTTC
v_gene: TRBV7-9; d_gene: TRBD1; abundance: -; j_gene: TRBJ2-1; CDR3aa: CASSLGQGLRNNEQFF; CDR3nt: TGTGCCAGCAGCTTAGGACAGGGGTTACGAAACAATGAGCAGTTCTTC
v_gene: TRBV18; d_gene: TRBD2; abundance: -; j_gene: TRBJ2-5; CDR3aa: CASSLIAGGQETQYF; CDR3nt: TGTGCCAGCTCACTAATAGCGGGAGGTCAAGAGACCCAGTACTTC
v_gene: TRBV27; d_gene: TRBD1; abundance: -; j_gene: TRBJ1-2; CDR3aa: CASSSRRQGGYTF; CDR3nt: TGTGCCAGCAGTTCCCGTAGACAGGGGGGCTACACCTTC
v_gene: TRBV19; d_gene: TRBD1; abundance: -; j_gene: TRBJ1-5; CDR3aa: CASRIGTGRYSNQPQHF; CDR3nt: TGTGCCAGTAGGATTGGGACAGGGAGATATAGCAATCAGCCCCAGCATTTT
v_gene: TRBV5-6; d_gene: TRBD1; abundance: -; j_gene: TRBJ2-7; CDR3aa: CASSASPGGQVTYEQYF; CDR3nt: TGTGCCAGCAGCGCGTCACCCGGGGGACAGGTAACCTACGAGCAGTACTTC
v_gene: TRBV4-3; d_gene: TRBD2; abundance: -; j_gene: TRBJ2-2; CDR3aa: CASSQDHGGAFGGELFF; CDR3nt: TGCGCCAGCAGCCAAGATCACGGGGGGGCCTTCGGCGGGGAGCTGTTTTTT
v_gene: TRBV10-3; d_gene: TRBD1; abundance: -; j_gene: TRBJ1-1; CDR3aa: CAIRRQGAETEAFF; CDR3nt: TGTGCCATCAGGCGACAGGGGGCGGAAACTGAAGCTTTCTTT
v_gene: TRBV3-1/TRBV3-2; d_gene: TRBD1; abundance: -; j_gene: TRBJ1-2; CDR3aa: CASSQVSDRVKIRGGYTF; CDR3nt: TGTGCCAGCAGCCAAGTTTCGGACAGGGTAAAGATTCGTGGAGGCTACACCTTC
v_gene: TRBV7-2; d_gene: TRBD1; abundance: -; j_gene: TRBJ1-2; CDR3aa: CASSRRDRVNYGYTF; CDR3nt: TGTGCCAGCAGCCGGCGGGACAGGGTGAACTATGGCTACACCTTC
v_gene: TRBV7-3; d_gene: -; abundance: -; j_gene: TRBJ1-1; CDR3aa: CASSLLREEAFF; CDR3nt: TGTGCCAGCAGCTTACTCAGGGAAGAAGCTTTCTTT
v_gene: TRBV7-9; d_gene: TRBD2; abundance: -; j_gene: TRBJ2-1; CDR3aa: CASKRTSGRTANEQFF; CDR3nt: TGTGCCAGCAAAAGGACTAGCGGGAGGACAGCCAATGAGCAGTTCTTC
v_gene: TRBV7-2; d_gene: -; abundance: -; j_gene: TRBJ2-3; CDR3aa: CASSPVSTDTQYF; CDR3nt: TGTGCCAGCAGCCCCGTCAGCACAGATACGCAGTATTTT
v_gene: TRBV2; d_gene: -; abundance: -; j_gene: TRBJ2-7; CDR3aa: CASKKKSDRTYEQYF; CDR3nt: TGTGCCAGCAAGAAAAAATCGGACAGAACCTACGAGCAGTACTTC
v_gene: TRBV7-6; d_gene: TRBD1; abundance: -; j_gene: TRBJ2-7; CDR3aa: CASSLRTGSAYEQYF; CDR3nt: TGTGCCAGCAGCCTCCGGACAGGGTCGGCCTACGAGCAGTACTTC
v_gene: TRBV7-8; d_gene: -; abundance: -; j_gene: TRBJ2-1; CDR3aa: CASSDRRESYNEQFF; CDR3nt: TGTGCCAGCAGCGATCGGCGGGAATCCTACAATGAGCAGTTCTTC
v_gene: TRBV7-2; d_gene: -; abundance: -; j_gene: TRBJ2-3; CDR3aa: CASSLRQAPTDTQYF; CDR3nt: TGTGCCAGCAGCTTAAGGCAGGCACCCACAGATACGCAGTATTTT
v_gene: TRBV7-9; d_gene: TRBD2; abundance: -; j_gene: TRBJ2-1; CDR3aa: CASIGSLAGSSYNEQFF; CDR3nt: TGTGCCAGCATCGGATCTTTAGCGGGAAGCTCCTACAATGAGCAGTTCTTC
v_gene: TRBV6-5; d_gene: TRBD1; abundance: -; j_gene: TRBJ1-6; CDR3aa: CASSYQDRVGSPLHF; CDR3nt: TGTGCCAGCAGTTACCAAGACAGGGTGGGCTCACCCCTCCACTTT
v_gene: TRBV7-2; d_gene: -; abundance: -; j_gene: TRBJ1-1; CDR3aa: CASSLSDSPNTEAFF; CDR3nt: TGTGCCAGCAGCTTATCCGACAGCCCGAACACTGAAGCTTTCTTT
v_gene: TRBV5-1; d_gene: TRBD2; abundance: -; j_gene: TRBJ2-1; CDR3aa: CASSLAKLAGGHNEQFF; CDR3nt: TGCGCCAGCAGCTTGGCCAAGCTAGCGGGGGGGCACAATGAGCAGTTCTTC
v_gene: TRBV25-1; d_gene: TRBD1; abundance: -; j_gene: TRBJ2-7; CDR3aa: CASSGTGGNEQYF; CDR3nt: TGTGCCAGCAGTGGAACAGGGGGCAACGAGCAGTACTTC
v_gene: TRBV5-5; d_gene: TRBD2; abundance: -; j_gene: TRBJ2-2; CDR3aa: CASTLAGGYTGELFF; CDR3nt: TGTGCCAGCACACTAGCGGGAGGGTACACCGGGGAGCTGTTTTTT
v_gene: TRBV6-5; d_gene: -; abundance: -; j_gene: TRBJ1-1; CDR3aa: CASRQDRAPAAEAFF; CDR3nt: TGTGCCAGCAGGCAGGACAGAGCTCCGGCCGCAGAAGCTTTCTTT
v_gene: TRBV13; d_gene: TRBD1; abundance: -; j_gene: TRBJ2-6; CDR3aa: CASSPAGTGGSGANVLTF; CDR3nt: TGTGCCAGCAGCCCCGCCGGGACAGGGGGCAGTGGGGCCAACGTCCTGACTTTC
v_gene: TRBV5-4; d_gene: TRBD2; abundance: once; j_gene: TRBJ2-1; CDR3aa: CASSPGLAGEGEQFF; CDR3nt: TGTGCCAGCAGCCCGGGACTAGCGGGAGAAGGTGAGCAGTTCTTC
v_gene: TRBV5-1; d_gene: -; abundance: -; j_gene: TRBJ2-5; CDR3aa: CASSLSLNQETQYF; CDR3nt: TGCGCCAGCAGCTTGTCACTGAACCAAGAGACCCAGTACTTC
v_gene: TRBV19; d_gene: TRBD2; abundance: -; j_gene: TRBJ2-1; CDR3aa: CASSIFRTSGRVNEQFF; CDR3nt: TGTGCCAGTAGTATATTTAGGACTAGCGGGAGAGTTAATGAGCAGTTCTTC
v_gene: TRBV5-8; d_gene: -; abundance: -; j_gene: TRBJ1-5; CDR3aa: CASSLEQGQPQHF; CDR3nt: TGTGCCAGCAGCTTGGAGCAGGGACAGCCCCAGCATTTT
v_gene: TRBV6-5; d_gene: -; abundance: few; j_gene: TRBJ2-7; CDR3aa: CASSYRDLSYEQYF; CDR3nt: TGTGCCAGCAGTTACAGGGACTTATCCTACGAGCAGTACTTC
v_gene: TRBV7-3; d_gene: -; abundance: -; j_gene: TRBJ2-3; CDR3aa: CASSPRHTDTQYF; CDR3nt: TGTGCCAGCAGCCCCCGACACACAGATACGCAGTATTTT
v_gene: TRBV6-5; d_gene: -; abundance: -; j_gene: TRBJ2-1; CDR3aa: CASSYSAGFGYNEQFF; CDR3nt: TGTGCCAGCAGTTACTCAGCAGGGTTTGGCTACAATGAGCAGTTCTTC
v_gene: TRBV25-1; d_gene: TRBD2; abundance: -; j_gene: TRBJ2-3; CDR3aa: CASSELGLAGTDTQYF; CDR3nt: TGTGCCAGCAGTGAGCTGGGGCTAGCGGGGACAGATACGCAGTATTTT
v_gene: TRBV28; d_gene: -; abundance: -; j_gene: TRBJ1-1; CDR3aa: CASRLGGTAENTEAFF; CDR3nt: TGTGCCAGCAGGTTAGGCGGAACCGCCGAGAACACTGAAGCTTTCTTT
v_gene: TRBV5-6; d_gene: -; abundance: -; j_gene: TRBJ1-6; CDR3aa: CASSLLQGYNSPLHF; CDR3nt: TGTGCCAGCAGCTTGTTACAGGGTTATAATTCACCCCTCCACTTT
v_gene: TRBV6-5; d_gene: TRBD1; abundance: -; j_gene: TRBJ2-5; CDR3aa: CASWGQETLETQYF; CDR3nt: TGTGCCAGTTGGGGACAGGAGACCCTAGAGACCCAGTACTTC
v_gene: TRBV4-2; d_gene: TRBD1; abundance: -; j_gene: TRBJ1-1; CDR3aa: CASSPGGTEAFF; CDR3nt: TGTGCCAGCAGCCCAGGGGGCACTGAAGCTTTCTTT
v_gene: TRBV15; d_gene: TRBD2; abundance: -; j_gene: TRBJ2-3; CDR3aa: CATSRGAGLLIADTQYF; CDR3nt: TGTGCCACCAGCAGAGGCGCGGGACTATTGATTGCGGATACGCAGTATTTT